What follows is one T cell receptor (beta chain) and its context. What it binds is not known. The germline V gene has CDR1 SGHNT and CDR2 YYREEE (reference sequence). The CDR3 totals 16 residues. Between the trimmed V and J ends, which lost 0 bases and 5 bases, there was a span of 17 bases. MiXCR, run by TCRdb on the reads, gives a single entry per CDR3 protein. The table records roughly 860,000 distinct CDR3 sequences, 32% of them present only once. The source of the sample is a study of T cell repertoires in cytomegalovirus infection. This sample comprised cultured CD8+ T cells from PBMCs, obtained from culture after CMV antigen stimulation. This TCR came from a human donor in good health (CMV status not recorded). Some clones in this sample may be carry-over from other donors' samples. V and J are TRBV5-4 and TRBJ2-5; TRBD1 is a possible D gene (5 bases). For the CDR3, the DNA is TGTGCCAGCAGCTTGGGCCAACAGGCGCCAGAGGAGACCCAGTACTTC. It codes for CASSLGQQAPEETQYF. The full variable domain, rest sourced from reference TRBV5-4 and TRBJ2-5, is ETGVTQSPTHLIKTRGQQVTLRCSSQSGHNTVSWYQQALGQGPQFIFQYYREEENGRGNFPPRFSGLQFPNYSSELNVNALELDDSALYLCASSLGQQAPEETQYFGPGTRLLVL.